One T cell receptor (beta chain) is described in this entry. No antigen is known for it. The DNA is left out, because the CDR3 cannot be placed on it with certainty; the CDR3 is given as TCRdb lists it. Looking up the germline V gene (reference sequence) yields CDR1 MNHEY and CDR2 SMNVEV. Including the terminal cysteine and phenylalanine, the CDR3 comprises 13 residues. The source of the sample is a study of cytomegalovirus exposure and HLA in healthy donors (dated by TCRdb to about 2017). Broadly, across the study: According to an earlier analysis of a few hundred of the donors, about 179 million T cells yielded some 120 million unique TCR beta sequences and approximately 300 Gb of sequence data. About 280 gigabases of sequencing data and approximately 93 million unique TCR sequences were included in an early release covering over 600 HLA-typed donors. Of the 350 to 450 genotyped donors, about 84% fell in the genetic ancestry cluster associated with self-reported Caucasian donors. The study was designed to test whether signatures of past pathogen exposure could be identified by cataloging public T cell receptors. The T cell repertoires of 666 subjects were profiled by immunosequencing and related to cytomegalovirus serostatus. In addition to the first cohort of hundreds of subjects, a separate validation cohort of over 90 different subjects was used. High-throughput TCR immunosequencing, statistical association of individual TCRs with disease status, and machine learning were combined to predict cytomegalovirus infection status. To study patterns of TCR occurrence, a later analysis re-analyzed previously published TCR beta repertoires from around 660 donors and added high-resolution HLA genotyping. Rather than using new phenotypic data, the later analysis identified candidate immune exposures from TCR beta sequences and from how often those sequences occurred across donors. An earlier analysis of some 600 of the donors applied high-throughput TCR beta sequencing to assess whether each TCR beta V gene segment acted as functional or pseudogenic. Donor age, sex, ethnicity and CMV serostatus were compiled together with the repertoire data. A later genetic analysis took genome-wide SNP genotypes for 398 of the 666 donors and used that subset as a discovery cohort. All discovery cohort repertoires had been generated on a single sequencing platform. Class I and class II HLA loci were covered by the typing at four-digit resolution. Typing coverage differed by locus: A, B, C, DRB1 and DQB1 were typed in about 620-640 donors, DQA1 in about 550, DPA1 in around 580, and DPB1 in 450 to 480. Because of strong linkage in the cohort, five DR-DQ haplotypes were treated as single units for association and clustering. Among under 450 genotyped donors of the cohort, an average of around 240,000 unique TCR beta nucleotide sequences were sequenced per donor, 15% to 20% of them non-productive. Overall study results and their limits: A later analysis reported that several top co-occurrence clusters appeared linked to parvovirus B19, influenza, CMV and Epstein-Barr virus. In the study, 164 TCR beta chains were listed as associated with cytomegalovirus. A further reported finding was that TCR beta sequences accurately predicted the HLA-A and HLA-B alleles for most subjects in the first cohort. Specific HLA alleles were associated with over 15,000 TCR beta sequences at a false discovery rate of 0.05 in a later analysis. Strong co-occurrence of HLA alleles, especially DR and DQ, made assigning TCR associations to individual alleles difficult. Linkage disequilibrium might explain the correlated functional status among segregating V segments, but an unknown experimental factor could not be ruled out. An association between a missense DCLRE1C variant and V-gene and J-gene trimming of TCR beta chains was found in a later genetic analysis and replicated in an independent cohort. Most TCR sequences were seen in very few donors, while some public TCRs were found in many individuals. HLA typing was unavailable for some donors at each locus, so association tests used only the typed subset. Some 15 rarely observed V segments, including chromosome 9 orphons, were excluded from the earlier analysis of about 500 of the donors because counts were too low. According to the authors, the approach could potentially be generalized to other disease states and immunological phenotypes. Some IMGT-functional V segments, including TRBV6-2 and TRBV6-3, could not be distinguished by the 87-base-pair reads and were therefore excluded. The sequencing pipeline was judged likely to have produced a cluster of highly shared sequence variants as a technical artifact. In vitro tests confirmed that a few of the cytomegalovirus-associated TCR beta chains recognize cytomegalovirus antigens. According to a later analysis, most CMV-associated TCR beta chains appeared to be HLA-restricted, and the HLA associations seemed to be driven largely by CMV exposure. The only immune exposure information available for the cohort was CMV serostatus. In an earlier analysis of roughly 560 of the donors, most TCR beta V segments were observed in productive rearrangements about 87% or about 30% of the time, broadly matching IMGT annotations. In this cohort, only TCR beta chains were sequenced, and detectable features were limited by the absence of alpha or paired-chain data. A later analysis found that HLA-associated TCR beta chains were more clonally expanded and had lower generation probabilities than equally common non-associated chains. In a later analysis, TCR association rates were found to vary across HLA loci, with the most associated TCRs seen for DRB1 alleles and the fewest for HLA-C alleles. A later genetic analysis reported fewer N-insertions in productive TCRs among donors in an Asian-associated ancestry cluster than the roughly 670-donor mean. The classifier was reported to diagnose cytomegalovirus status with high specificity and sensitivity in both the original cohort and the validation cohort. Sequencing depth was assumed to be roughly uniform across donors in the presence/absence analyses, though that assumption may not hold.

Library creation used the immunoSEQ multiplex PCR assay. The multiplex PCR relied on a mix of 60 forward primers for TCR Vbeta segments and 13 reverse primers for TCR Jbeta segments. The CDR3 region of rearranged TCR beta genes was amplified from genomic DNA by a multiplex PCR assay. Amplified TCR beta libraries were sequenced as 87-base-pair reads on the Illumina HiSeq System. Processing in the source paper ran as follows. A later analysis tallied 70 million to 100 million unique TCR beta chains across the 666 repertoires, and approximately 12 million of those chains were shared by two or more donors. Raw reads were error-corrected and collapsed into unique sequences by a nearest-neighbor algorithm in which closely related sequences were merged to remove PCR and sequencing errors. To assign V, D and J gene segments, CDR3 sequences were aligned to IMGT reference sequences. For a sequence to be retained, a match of at least six nucleotides to both a V gene segment and a J gene segment was required. A rearrangement counted as productive if the CDR3 had no stop codons and remained in frame with V and J, and every other rearrangement counted as non-productive. CDR3 was defined according to IMGT convention as the region running from the second conserved V-encoded cysteine to the conserved J-encoded phenylalanine. The earlier analysis of 500 to 600 of the donors excluded sequences that lacked an unambiguous match to a single V gene segment. An earlier analysis of 587 of the donors called V segments functional above 56.7% productive rearrangements and segregating when the between-donor standard deviation exceeded 5%. A statistical classification framework was built for diagnosing cytomegalovirus status from the catalog of TCR beta chain sequences. In a later analysis, TCR nucleotide sequences were compared against IMGT/GENE-DB human TR gene sequences so that V and J genes could be assigned. A later analysis assigned CDR3 sequences and most-parsimonious VDJ recombination scenarios with the TCRdist pipeline. A later analysis defined each TCR beta chain by its CDR3 amino acid sequence plus V-gene family, and excluded reads lacking a unique V-gene family. As a way to deal with suspected cross-contamination and a sequencing artifact, a later analysis dropped 450 to 600 nucleotide sequences that were highly shared and had low generation probability. A later analysis calculated a clonal expansion index for each public chain from normalized within-repertoire ranks of inferred template counts. Generation probabilities in a later analysis came from a VDJ recombination model fitted to out-of-frame rearrangements, and those results were checked against IGoR. In a later analysis, TCR-TCR, TCR-HLA and TCR-CMV co-occurrence was scored with hypergeometric tests, and a repertoire-size bias correction was applied to TCR pairs. To estimate false discovery rates, a later analysis permuted the HLA or CMV assignments 20 times. In a later analysis, co-occurring TCRs were grouped using DBSCAN, with TCRdist sequence similarity added in when clustering inside HLA-allele-positive subsets. Co-occurrence clustering excluded repertoires with fewer than 30,000 or more than 120,000 public chains, plus five with anomalous nucleotide sharing. The immuneACCESS repertoire file appears here via TCRdb, limited to in-frame rearrangements. These files lack a portion of the clones; in checked studies, under half of the deficit traces to unresolved V genes, and the cause of the others is not known. That table furnishes V, J and clone size, whereas the DNA furnished D and trimming. The sample profile shows 150,000 to 200,000 clones; roughly four fifths of them were found once. Around 4.1% of the sample is held by the ten biggest clonotypes.

The cohort was made up of about 670 healthy bone marrow donors. At the time of sampling, every cohort member was nominally healthy, though immune exposures that went unrecorded were likely present. The donor was CMV seropositive and was included in the group of around 300 seropositive cohort members. A peripheral blood sample was collected from each donor, and TCR beta sequencing was performed on peripheral blood mononuclear cells. Genomic DNA was extracted from the blood cell samples with the Qiagen DNeasy Blood Extraction Kit. The chain is made from TRBV27 and TRBJ2-2; no DNA check was done on the table's D call, TRBD1. The TCR comes from a man over 45 in good health and CMV-seropositive. Material for sequencing was PBMCs. The CDR3 in this case is CASSTSDSGELFF.